Each of the 8 T cell receptor beta chains below was sequenced from the same sample in a study of blood T cell repertoires in COVID-19. This table comes from immunoSEQ multiplex PCR, and its TCRdb copy is limited to in-frame clones, with some not included. The sample has about 220,000 clones, 80% seen once; the top ten hold 7.2%. Input material: peripheral blood. These receptors were collected from an older woman with acute or convalescent COVID-19.

The chain combines TRBV5-1 with TRBJ2-5, with D unresolved. This CDR3 region has 16 residues. Per the germline V gene, CDR1 is SGHRS and CDR2 is YFSETQ. V was clipped by 4 bases and J by 1 base, with 17 bases between them. This CDR3 is CASSRTSSAPQETQYF. The CDR3 DNA reads TGCGCCAGCAGCCGAACCTCTAGTGCCCCCCAAGAGACCCAGTACTTC.

The V gene is TRBV7-8, the J gene TRBJ1-2; weak D call: TRBD1 (5 bases). V gave up 5 bases and J gave up 6 bases, with 22 bases separating them. Germline V lookup: CDR1 SGHVS, CDR2 FQNEAQ. The CDR3 runs to 16 residues. CDR3 DNA sequence: TGTGCCAGCAGCCCGAGGCAGGGTTATTCGGTAGATGGCTACACCTTC. Its translation is CASSPRQGYSVDGYTF.

The genes are TRBV5-1 and TRBJ1-1, with 8 bases aligning to TRBD1. Trimming at V came to 8 bases and at J to 2 bases, leaving 8 bases not matched to a gene. Germline CDR1 is SGHRS and CDR2 is YFSETQ. The CDR3 is made up of 14 amino acids. CDR3: CASKPGGLNTEAFF. CDR3 DNA: TGCGCCAGTAAACCAGGGGGCCTTAACACTGAAGCTTTCTTT. The full variable domain, rest sourced from reference TRBV5-1 and TRBJ1-1, is KAGVTQTPRYLIKTRGQQVTLSCSPISGHRSVSWYQQTPGQGLQFLFEYFSETQRNKGNFPGRFSGRQFSNSRSEMNVSTLELGDSALYLCASKPGGLNTEAFFGQGTRLTVV.

The V call is TRBV5-1, the J call TRBJ2-5; TRBD1 matches 7 bases. Germline values: CDR1 SGHRS, CDR2 YFSETQ. This CDR3 has 15 residues. Trimming took 4 bases from V and 3 from J; bases not matched to a gene: 9. CDR3 bases: TGCGCCAGCAGCCGAGGGTGGGACAGCAAAGAGACCCAGTACTTC. Amino acids: CASSRGWDSKETQYF.

The genes are TRBV7-2 and TRBJ2-5; a possible D gene is TRBD1 (6 bases). This CDR3 region has 14 residues. Germline V CDR1 and CDR2: SGHTA, FQGNSA. V was cut by 7 bases and J by 1 base, with 13 bases left in between. CDR3 sequence reads: CASIPNRAQETQYF. The CDR3 DNA reads TGTGCCAGCATACCGAACAGGGCCCAAGAGACCCAGTACTTC.

V and J are TRBV7-2 and TRBJ2-3; 7 bases fit TRBD1. The germline CDR1 and CDR2 sequences are SGHTA and FQGNSA. There are 15 residues in the CDR3. Germline trimming cut 5 bases from V and 4 bases from J; bases unmatched to any gene: 9. This CDR3 is CASSLRQGVPDTQYF. The CDR3 DNA reads as TGTGCCAGCAGCCTGAGACAGGGCGTGCCAGATACGCAGTATTTT. Full variable domain (remainder filled in from reference TRBV7-2 and TRBJ2-3): GAGVSQSPSNKVTEKGKDVELRCDPISGHTALYWYRQSLGQGLEFLIYFQGNSAPDKSGLPSDRFSAERTGGSVSTLTIQRTQQEDSAVYLCASSLRQGVPDTQYFGPGTRLTVL.

This clone was found a few times. This chain links TRBV11-2 with TRBJ2-3; 9 bases align to TRBD2. Germline loops: CDR1 SGHAT, CDR2 FQNNGV. The CDR3 length is 14 residues. V was pared by 11 bases and J by 8 bases, with 14 bases of the junction left unmatched. The CDR3 coding sequence is TGTGCCTGGGCGGGGGTAGCGGGGGAGAGTACGCAGTATTTT. It yields the protein CAWAGVAGESTQYF.

This clone was observed a few times. J is TRBJ1-5 and V is TRBV6-1; D is uncertain. V dropped 3 bases and J dropped 6 bases, with 6 bases sitting between them. There are 12 residues in the CDR3. Germline CDR1 reads MNHNS; CDR2 reads SASEGT. The CDR3 reads CASSDSSQPQHF. CDR3 nucleotide sequence: TGTGCCAGCAGTGATTCGAGTCAGCCCCAGCATTTT.